Shown below are 6 T cell receptor beta chains from a single sample sequenced in a study of T cell repertoires in aging, cancer and after chemotherapy. Multiplex touch-down PCR with TRB-A/B primers amplified rearranged V-D-J TRB sequences. One entry per CDR3 protein, called by TCRdb with MiXCR from the multiplex PCR reads. The top ten hold 2.5% to 3% of the sample, which has approximately 13,000 distinct CDR3 sequences, more than 25% seen once. TCR beta rearrangements were amplified from peripheral blood genomic DNA. The sample consisted of blood. These receptors came from a human donor in good health.

V and J are TRBV28 and TRBJ1-4, with 7 bases fitting TRBD1. The CDR3 is 14 residues long. Trimming at V came to 6 bases and at J to 1 base, leaving 2 bases not matched to a gene. In germline, CDR1 is MDHEN, CDR2 SYDVKM. CDR3 DNA: TGTGCCAGCAGCCCAGGGGGAACTAATGAAAAACTGTTTTTT. Its protein product is CASSPGGTNEKLFF.

This clonotype is categorized as medium-sized. J is TRBJ2-3 and V is TRBV6-5; TRBD2 matches at 15 bases. The CDR3 spans 18 residues. V was clipped by 6 bases and J by 1 base; unmatched bases: 8. The germline gives CDR1 MNHEY, CDR2 SVGAGI. CDR3 sequence (DNA): TGTGCCAGCAGGTCGGGACTAGCGGGGGGCTGGGGCACAGATACGCAGTATTTT. Translation gives CASRSGLAGGWGTDTQYF.

This clonotype is labeled as medium-sized. V is TRBV11-1 and J is TRBJ2-4; TRBD1 matches at 7 bases. Germline V lookup: CDR1 SGHAT, CDR2 FQDESV (reference sequence). The CDR3 contains 14 residues. Trimming at V came to 5 bases and at J to 12 bases, leaving 13 bases not matched to a gene. Here the CDR3 reads CASSPGDRARSQYF. The CDR3 nucleotides read TGTGCCAGCAGCCCGGGCGACAGGGCCCGAAGTCAGTACTTC.

The chain combines TRBV5-1 with TRBJ2-2, with 11 bases matching TRBD2. The ends lost 1 base at V and 6 bases at J; junction bases unmatched: 11. The CDR3 sequence is 18 residues long. CDR1 and CDR2 from the germline V gene are SGHRS and YFSETQ. The chain's CDR3 is CASSLTSFTSGGSGELFF. The DNA of the CDR3 is TGCGCCAGCAGCTTGACTTCCTTTACTAGCGGGGGATCCGGGGAGCTGTTTTTT.

This clonotype was found a few times. The CDR3 nucleotides are TGTGCCAGTAAGGGACAGTTTAATGAAAAACTGTTTTTT. This codes for CASKGQFNEKLFF. V and J are TRBV7-2 and TRBJ1-4; 7 positions match TRBD1. The V segment lost 9 bases and the J segment 4 bases; nucleotides outside the gene matches: 5. The CDR3 length is 13 residues. Per germline, CDR1 SGHTA and CDR2 FQGNSA.

This clonotype was recorded a few times. The chain has TRBV5-4 and TRBJ1-4, with D possibly matching TRBD1 (5 bases). CDR1 and CDR2 (germline): SGHNT, YYREEE (reference sequence). CDR3 size: 13 residues. V dropped 6 bases and J dropped 6 bases, with 12 bases sitting between them. The CDR3, as DNA: TGTGCCAGCAAAGGGCAAGGGGATGAAAAACTGTTTTTT. Protein sequence: CASKGQGDEKLFF.